Below, 8 T cell receptor beta chains from the same sample are listed, as sequenced in a study of blood T cells in healthy people across ages. PCR was performed a second time for 7 to 11 cycles using a sample-barcoded 5' primer and a J-beta primer mix. TCRdb re-derived calls from the 5' RACE reads in MiXCR, one entry per CDR3 protein. Among 1.4 million or so distinct CDR3 sequences listed, roughly 43% were seen once. Sequenced sample: blood. These receptors originate from a woman aged 18-29 years in good health.

The genes are TRBV7-9 and TRBJ1-3, with a weak D call TRBD1 (5 bases). Trimming removed 5 bases at V and 6 bases at J, with 20 bases between. The CDR3 consists of 16 residues. Germline lookup yields CDR1 SEHNR and CDR2 FQNEAQ (reference sequence). CDR3 sequence (DNA): TGTGCCAGCAGCCCGAGTCCCCGCAGGGTTGCAAACACCATATATTTT. Encoded protein: CASSPSPRRVANTIYF.

This clonotype was seen more than once but under ten times. The CDR3 bases are TGTGCCAGCCAGGACAGAAACTATAATTCACCCCTCCACTTT. Translation: CASQDRNYNSPLHF. The rearrangement links TRBV13 to TRBJ1-6, with a possible D match to TRBD1 (6 bases). Per the germline V gene, CDR1 is PRHDT and CDR2 is FYEKMQ (reference sequence). CDR3 size: 14 residues. Trimming stripped 8 bases from V and 3 bases from J, with 11 bases between.

V is TRBV27 and J is TRBJ1-6, with D maybe TRBD1 (5 bases). CDR3 size: 12 residues. The germline V gene has CDR1 MNHEY and CDR2 SMNVEV (reference sequence). V dropped 3 bases and J dropped 15 bases, with 12 bases sitting between them. This CDR3 is CASSFGTGRLHF. Here the CDR3 DNA reads TGTGCCAGCAGTTTTGGGACCGGCCGCCTCCACTTT.

The CDR3 DNA reads TGTGCCAGCAGCCAAGTAGACGGGGAGCTGTTTTTT. Its protein product is CASSQVDGELFF. The rearrangement joins TRBV3-1 to TRBJ2-2; D call uncertain. This CDR3 is 12 amino acids long. V was shortened by 1 base and J by 7 bases, with 4 bases between the two germline ends. Germline V gene sequence: CDR1 LGHDT, CDR2 YNNKEL (reference sequence).

This clonotype came up a few times. This chain joins TRBV29-1 and TRBJ2-1, with 8 bases lining up with TRBD2. The CDR3 totals 12 residues. In germline, CDR1 is SQVTM, CDR2 ANQGSEA. CDR3 bases: TGCAGTGTCGGGGGGGGGTACAATGAGCAGTTCTTC. Protein product: CSVGGGYNEQFF.

The gene calls are TRBV3-1 and TRBJ2-5, with D unresolved. Germline V gene data show CDR1 as LGHDT and CDR2 as YNNKEL (reference sequence). The germline V and J ends were trimmed by 4 bases and 1 base, with 16 bases remaining between them. This CDR3 region has 16 residues. CDR3 in DNA: TGTGCCAGCAGCCCCCCTCCAGACGCAATCCAAGAGACCCAGTACTTC. Its protein is CASSPPPDAIQETQYF.

V is TRBV20-1 and J is TRBJ2-3, with D maybe TRBD1 (6 bases). CDR1 and CDR2 from the germline V gene are DFQATT and SNEGSKA (reference sequence). V was clipped by 6 bases and J by 2 bases, with 18 bases between them. This CDR3 contains 15 residues. The DNA for the CDR3 is TGCAGTGCCCCACAAGGGGGAGCCCTCACAGATACGCAGTATTTT. Translating gives CSAPQGGALTDTQYF.

The chain joins TRBV20-1 to TRBJ2-3; TRBD2 agrees at 9 bases. V was clipped by 3 bases and J by 4 bases; unmatched bases: 5. Germline-derived CDR1 and CDR2 are DFQATT and SNEGSKA (reference sequence). The CDR3 consists of 14 residues. Here the CDR3 DNA reads TGCAGTGCTAGCGCTAGCGGGACGGCAGATACGCAGTATTTT. This gives the protein CSASASGTADTQYF.